Each of the 25 T cell receptor beta chains below was sequenced from the same sample in a study of cytomegalovirus exposure and HLA in healthy donors. The PCR was carried out with 60 Vbeta primers and 13 Jbeta primers. Clones were read by immunoSEQ multiplex PCR, and TCRdb kept only the in-frame ones, dropping some. The table lists about 97,000 clones, 70% to 80% of them singletons, with roughly 9.6% in the top ten. The sequenced sample consisted of PBMCs. The receptors come from a male donor in good health and CMV-seropositive.

This chain connects TRBV19 to TRBJ1-5, with D possibly being TRBD1 (5 bases). V lost 5 bases and J lost 0, with 11 bases in between. The CDR3 sequence is 15 residues long. Germline V gene sequence: CDR1 LNHDA, CDR2 SQIVND (reference sequence). Here the CDR3 reads CASSPLQGSNQPQHF. DNA of the CDR3: TGTGCCAGTAGTCCCCTCCAGGGTAGCAATCAGCCCCAGCATTTT.

Turning to this clone: Other DNA sequences in this specimen translate into the identical CDR3. This chain links TRBV5-1 with TRBJ2-7; 11 bases match TRBD2. The V and J ends lost 0 bases and 6 bases, in that order; junction bases with no gene match: 2. There are 14 residues in the CDR3. CDR1 is SGHRS and CDR2 is YFSETQ in the germline V gene. CDR3 protein: CASSLGLAGTEQYF. The CDR3 DNA sequence: TGCGCCAGCAGCTTGGGACTAGCGGGAACCGAGCAGTACTTC. The whole variable domain, filled in from reference TRBV5-1 and TRBJ2-7, reads KAGVTQTPRYLIKTRGQQVTLSCSPISGHRSVSWYQQTPGQGLQFLFEYFSETQRNKGNFPGRFSGRQFSNSRSEMNVSTLELGDSALYLCASSLGLAGTEQYFGPGTRLTVT.

This clone has just one count. The V and J genes are TRBV5-4 and TRBJ2-7; the D gene is possibly TRBD1 (6 bases). CDR1 is SGHNT and CDR2 is YYREEE in the germline V gene (reference sequence). V lost 4 bases to trimming and J lost 10 bases, with 24 bases between them. This CDR3 contains 15 residues. CDR3 bases: TGTGCCAGCAGCCGGTTCAGGGACACAGCTACGAAACAGTACTTC. Translated, it gives CASSRFRDTATKQYF.

The chain joins TRBV5-1 to TRBJ1-1; unclear D gene. Germline CDR1 SGHRS, CDR2 YFSETQ. The CDR3 is 13 residues long. V lost 0 bases and J lost 4, with 7 bases in between. The CDR3 loop is CASSLGAPTEAFF. CDR3 nucleotide sequence: TGCGCCAGCAGCTTGGGGGCCCCCACTGAAGCTTTCTTT.

The genes are TRBV7-9 and TRBJ1-2; TRBD1 agrees at 12 bases. V was clipped by 3 bases and J by 6 bases; unmatched bases: 5. Looked up from germline, CDR1 is SEHNR and CDR2 is FQNEAQ (reference sequence). The CDR3 is 15 amino acids. The CDR3 bases are TGTGCCAGCAGCTTGGACGGGACAGGGGGCAATGGCTACACCTTC. Translating gives CASSLDGTGGNGYTF.

This chain links TRBV27 with TRBJ1-5, with 7 bases that match TRBD1. After removal of 8 bases from V and 0 bases from J, the junction contained 7 bases not matched to a gene. The CDR3 contains 15 residues. Germline-derived CDR1 and CDR2 are MNHEY and SMNVEV (reference sequence). As DNA, the CDR3 is TGTGCCAGCGGAATCGGGACAGATAGCAATCAGCCCCAGCATTTT. Its protein product is CASGIGTDSNQPQHF.

A word on this clone: Other DNA sequences in this specimen translate into the identical CDR3. This sequence joins TRBV7-9 and TRBJ2-7; a weak D match, TRBD1 (6 bases). Germline V lookup: CDR1 SEHNR, CDR2 FQNEAQ (reference sequence). Trimming shortened V by 8 bases and J by 4 bases, and 12 bases separated the two germline ends. The CDR3 contains 12 residues. CDR3 sequence: CASSLQGYEQYF. CDR3 bases: TGTGCCAGCTCATTACAGGGTTACGAGCAGTACTTC.

The V call is TRBV7-9, the J call TRBJ1-2; TRBD1 matches 7 bases. V lost 5 bases, J lost 8 bases, and 17 bases stayed unmatched. The CDR3 totals 16 residues. CDR1 SEHNR and CDR2 FQNEAQ come from the germline V gene (reference sequence). Written as DNA, the CDR3 is TGTGCCAGCAGCCGCTGGACCGGGACAGCGGCTGGCGGCTACACCTTC. Residues: CASSRWTGTAAGGYTF.

This clone was detected only once. The rearrangement links TRBV27 to TRBJ2-3, with unresolved D. Germline V gene sequence: CDR1 MNHEY, CDR2 SMNVEV (reference sequence). The CDR3 runs 15 residues. The V gene lost 6 bases and the J gene lost 2 bases, with 15 bases spanning the gap. CDR3 DNA sequence: TGTGCCAGCAGCGAGCGACGGTTCTTCACAGATACGCAGTATTTT. Amino acids: CASSERRFFTDTQYF.

The CDR3 nucleotides read TGTGCCACTCTTGACGCGGGGGGCTCCTACAATGAGCAGTTCTTC. This gives the protein CATLDAGGSYNEQFF. The V call is TRBV10-3, the J call TRBJ2-1, with 8 bases aligning to TRBD2. Germline assignment: CDR1 ENHRY and CDR2 SYGVKD. The CDR3 consists of 15 residues. J gave up 0 bases and V 10 bases, and 8 bases lay outside the gene matches.

The chain is built from TRBV18 and TRBJ1-3, with 9 bases fitting TRBD1. Germline lookup yields CDR1 KGHSH and CDR2 LQKENI. The CDR3 consists of 14 residues. The V segment lost 6 bases and the J segment 2 bases; nucleotides outside the gene matches: 2. The CDR3: CASSHRGPGNTIYF. CDR3 nucleotide sequence: TGTGCCAGCTCCCACAGGGGGCCTGGAAACACCATATATTTT.

The chain is built from TRBV18 and TRBJ2-7; TRBD2 matches 7 bases. Germline-derived CDR1 and CDR2 are KGHSH and LQKENI. V lost 2 bases to trimming and J lost 5 bases; unmatched junction nucleotides: 9. CDR3 length: 15 amino acids. The CDR3 sequence: CASSPGAGAIHEQYF. The CDR3 nucleotides read TGTGCCAGCTCACCAGGGGCGGGAGCTATCCACGAGCAGTACTTC.

The gene calls are TRBV28 and TRBJ2-7; 7 bases line up with TRBD1. The V segment lost 2 bases and the J segment 2 bases; nucleotides outside the gene matches: 9. The CDR3 totals 16 residues. CDR1 and CDR2 (germline): MDHEN, SYDVKM. CDR3 sequence (DNA): TGTGCCAGCAGTTTAGGTTCCCCCGGGACAGCCTACGAGCAGTACTTC. As protein: CASSLGSPGTAYEQYF.

The V and J genes are TRBV6-5 and TRBJ2-1; a possible D gene is TRBD2 (6 bases). Looked up from germline, CDR1 is MNHEY and CDR2 is SVGAGI. The V gene lost 0 bases and the J gene lost 7 bases, with 13 bases spanning the gap. The CDR3 sequence is 15 residues long. CDR3 protein: CASSYSQRALNEQFF. CDR3 coding DNA: TGTGCCAGCAGTTACTCCCAGCGGGCACTGAATGAGCAGTTCTTC.

Comment on this clone: An end of the junction does not agree with germline; a read error may underlie this. The genes are TRBV7-7 and TRBJ2-1, with 10 bases that match TRBD1. The CDR3 contains 16 residues. CDR1 is SSHAT and CDR2 is FNYEAQ in the germline V gene (reference sequence). The CDR3 sequence is CASSSRQGASYNEQFF. As DNA, the CDR3 is TGTGCTAGCAGCAGCAGACAGGGGGCGTCCTACAATGAGCAGTTCTTC.

The chain employs TRBV15 and TRBJ1-2; 8 bases fit TRBD1. V trimming: 8 bases; J trimming: 9 bases; junction bases outside the gene matches: 8. Per germline, CDR1 LNHNV and CDR2 YYDKDF (reference sequence). There are 12 residues in the CDR3. The CDR3 DNA reads as TGTGCCACCGGACAGGGCACGGACAGCTACACCTTC. Its translation is CATGQGTDSYTF.

V and J are TRBV28 and TRBJ2-1, with 7 bases identical to TRBD1. The CDR3 totals 13 residues. Trimming cost V 6 bases and J 4 bases; bases outside gene matches: 3. Germline assignment: CDR1 MDHEN and CDR2 SYDVKM. The CDR3 coding sequence is TGTGCCAGCAGGAGGGACAGTTACAATGAGCAGTTCTTC. This gives the protein CASRRDSYNEQFF.

This chain uses TRBV15 with TRBJ2-7; 8 bases are shared with TRBD2. This CDR3 is built from 15 residues. Germline loops: CDR1 LNHNV, CDR2 YYDKDF (reference sequence). J lost 3 bases, V lost 0 bases, and 4 bases had no gene match. This CDR3 reads CATSRETGGLYEQYF. The DNA of the CDR3 is TGTGCCACCAGCAGAGAAACGGGAGGGCTCTACGAGCAGTACTTC.

On this clone: One junction end does not reproduce the germline sequence, and a read error may be involved. CDR3 sequence: CASSESGGARTGDVYEQYF. CDR3 nucleotides: TGCGCCAGCAGTGAAAGTGGGGGGGCCAGAACGGGAGATGTATACGAGCAGTATTTC. The chain combines TRBV10-1 with TRBJ2-7; perhaps TRBD2 as D (7 bases). CDR1 and CDR2 (germline): WNHNN, SYGVQD (reference sequence). The CDR3 is 19 residues long.

The chain is built from TRBV9 and TRBJ2-7; 12 positions agree with TRBD2. This CDR3 comprises 15 residues. With V trimmed by 4 bases and J by 1 base, 3 bases remained unmatched. The germline V gene encodes CDR1 SGDLS and CDR2 YYNGEE. The CDR3 DNA reads as TGTGCCAGCAGCCGAGGACTAGCGGGGTCCTACGAGCAGTACTTC. It translates to CASSRGLAGSYEQYF.

The CDR3 loop is CASSRRPTSGMLEQYF. The CDR3 nucleotides are TGTGCCAGCAGCCGACGACCGACTAGCGGGATGCTCGAGCAGTACTTC. V gene TRBV11-2 combines with J gene TRBJ2-7; 11 positions match TRBD2. In germline, CDR1 is SGHAT, CDR2 FQNNGV. Trimming took 5 bases from V and 6 from J; bases not matched to a gene: 12. The CDR3 has 16 residues.

CDR3 in DNA: TGTGCCAGCAGCCCCGCCCAGGGAGCGGGAGGGGACAATGAGCAGTTCTTC. Translating it yields CASSPAQGAGGDNEQFF. This chain connects TRBV4-2 to TRBJ2-1; TRBD2 matches at 10 bases. The CDR3 is made up of 17 amino acids. CDR1 and CDR2 (germline): LGHNA, YNFKEQ. The junction had 11 bases not matched to a gene; V was cut back by 4 bases and J by 5 bases.

The chain employs TRBV6-6 and TRBJ1-2; 7 bases line up with TRBD1. CDR3 length: 14 amino acids. Germline CDR1 MNHNY, CDR2 SVGAGI (reference sequence). V was pared by 6 bases and J by 5 bases, with 9 bases of the junction left unmatched. As DNA, the CDR3 is TGTGCCAGCAGACTGAACAGGGGCGCATATGGCTACACCTTC. It is translated as CASRLNRGAYGYTF.

There are a few counts of this clone. The genes are TRBV6-1 and TRBJ2-7, with 8 bases lining up with TRBD1. This CDR3 region has 15 residues. The junction had 8 bases not matched to a gene; V was cut back by 7 bases and J by 0 bases. Germline V gene sequence: CDR1 MNHNS, CDR2 SASEGT. For the CDR3, the DNA is TGTGCCAGCACCTGGGGACAGGCTAACTCCTACGAGCAGTACTTC. Its protein product is CASTWGQANSYEQYF.

The V call is TRBV7-9, the J call TRBJ2-5; 10 bases line up with TRBD1. CDR1 is SEHNR and CDR2 is FQNEAQ in the germline V gene (reference sequence). The CDR3 contains 15 residues. V dropped 5 bases and J dropped 3; count of bases not matched to a gene: 6. In DNA form, the CDR3 reads TGTGCCAGCAGCCCGGCGGGACAGGGGAAAGAGACCCAGTACTTC. Protein sequence: CASSPAGQGKETQYF.